This is a list of T cell receptor beta chains from one sample in a study of CD8+ T cells in alopecia areata. Method: immunoSEQ multiplex PCR; TCRdb's copy keeps in-frame clones and lacks some. This sample has roughly 100,000 clones, with roughly half found just once. Sequencing input: CD4+ T cells sorted from blood. The receptors were sampled from a human donor in good health. CDR3s include the opening cysteine and the closing phenylalanine or tryptophan. A D gene is named only where the DNA matches it firmly. For some rows the clone size is stated as once, few or many, or as a class when expanded; others skip it.

v_gene	d_gene	abundance	j_gene	CDR3aa	CDR3nt
TRBV6-5	.	.	TRBJ2-6	CASSRQGRADVLTF	TGTGCCAGCAGCCGCCAAGGTAGGGCAGACGTCCTGACTTTC
TRBV27	.	few	TRBJ1-4	CASRPGGGENEKLFF	TGTGCCAGCAGACCTGGGGGGGGTGAGAATGAAAAACTGTTTTTT
TRBV4-1	.	few	TRBJ1-1	CASSQGPGGSANTEAFF	TGCGCCAGCAGCCAAGGACCAGGCGGCTCTGCGAACACTGAAGCTTTCTTT
TRBV29-1	.	.	TRBJ2-3	CSGARAPDTQYF	TGCAGCGGGGCCCGGGCCCCAGATACGCAGTATTTT
TRBV6-1	.	few	TRBJ2-3	CASSVREKGDTQYF	TGTGCCAGCAGTGTAAGGGAAAAAGGAGATACGCAGTATTTT
TRBV23-1	.	few	TRBJ1-5	CASSQCRAFSSNQPQHF	TGCGCCAGCAGTCAGTGCCGAGCGTTCAGTAGCAATCAGCCCCAGCATTTT
TRBV29-1	.	.	TRBJ2-2	CSVGTLLSGELFF	TGCAGCGTGGGGACGCTCTTGAGCGGGGAGCTGTTTTTT
TRBV29-1	TRBD1	.	TRBJ2-5	CSVREDRAQETQYF	TGCAGCGTCCGCGAGGACAGGGCCCAAGAGACCCAGTACTTC
TRBV11-2	TRBD2	.	TRBJ2-1	CASSFLAGGPGHEQFF	TGTGCCAGCAGCTTCCTAGCGGGGGGGCCGGGACATGAGCAGTTCTTC
TRBV7-2	.	.	TRBJ2-3	CASTIDADTDTQYF	TGTGCCAGCACCATAGACGCAGACACAGATACGCAGTATTTT
TRBV9	.	.	TRBJ1-1	CASSVVGPTEAFF	TGTGCCAGCAGCGTAGTAGGGCCCACTGAAGCTTTCTTT
TRBV7-2	.	.	TRBJ2-5	CASSLATTEETQYF	TGTGCCAGCAGCTTAGCGACGACAGAAGAGACCCAGTACTTC
TRBV20-1	.	.	TRBJ2-2	CSASGNGELFF	TGCAGTGCTAGCGGAAACGGGGAGCTGTTTTTT
TRBV27	.	few	TRBJ1-6	CASSSPGELASPLHF	TGTGCCAGCAGTTCCCCAGGGGAGCTGGCTTCACCCCTCCACTTT
TRBV5-1	.	.	TRBJ1-2	CASSLASGVSGYTF	TGCGCCAGCAGCTTGGCCTCGGGGGTGAGCGGCTACACCTTC
TRBV5-1	TRBD1	few	TRBJ2-7	CASSSPGQGTTQYF	TGCGCCAGCAGCTCCCCGGGACAGGGGACAACGCAGTACTTC
TRBV7-2	.	once	TRBJ1-1	CASSHDRNTEAFF	TGTGCCAGCAGCCACGACAGGAACACTGAAGCTTTCTTT
TRBV6-6	.	.	TRBJ1-2	CASSPPEGRGNGYTF	TGTGCCAGCAGCCCCCCCGAGGGGCGAGGAAATGGCTACACCTTC